This record looks at one TCR beta chain sequence and its context. PCR primers comprised 60 Vbeta and 13 Jbeta primers. Profiling relied on immunoSEQ multiplex PCR, and the TCRdb table lists in-frame clones only, not all of them. The table shows approximately 130,000 clones, with roughly 85% occurring only once. This entry is derived from a study of cytomegalovirus exposure and HLA in healthy donors. The sequence derives from a woman between 25 and 40 years old in good health and CMV-seropositive. Specimen: PBMCs.

The CDR3 here is CASSQGWSRAGELFF. The CDR3 bases are TGCGCCAGCAGCCAGGGATGGTCCAGGGCCGGGGAGCTGTTTTTT. The chain links TRBV4-1 to TRBJ2-2, with D tentatively TRBD1 (5 bases). V gave up 3 bases and J gave up 6 bases, with 14 bases separating them. Germline loops: CDR1 MGHRA, CDR2 YSYEKL. The CDR3 is made up of 15 amino acids.